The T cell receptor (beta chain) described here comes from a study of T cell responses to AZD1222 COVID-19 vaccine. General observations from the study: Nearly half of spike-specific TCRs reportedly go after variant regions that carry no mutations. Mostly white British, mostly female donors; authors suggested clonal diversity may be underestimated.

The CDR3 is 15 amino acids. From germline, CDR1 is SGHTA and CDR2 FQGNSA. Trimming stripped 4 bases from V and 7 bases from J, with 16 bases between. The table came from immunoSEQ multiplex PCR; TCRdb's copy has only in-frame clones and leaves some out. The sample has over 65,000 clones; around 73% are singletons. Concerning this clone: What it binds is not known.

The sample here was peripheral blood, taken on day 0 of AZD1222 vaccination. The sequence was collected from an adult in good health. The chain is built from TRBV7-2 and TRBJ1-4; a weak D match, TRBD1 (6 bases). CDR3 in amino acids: CASSWVAGAREKLFF. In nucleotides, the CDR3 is TGTGCCAGCAGCTGGGTGGCGGGGGCCCGTGAAAAACTGTTTTTT.